The next 5 T cell receptor beta chains were all read from a single sample in a study of blood T cell repertoires in COVID-19. Clones were read by immunoSEQ multiplex PCR, and TCRdb kept only the in-frame ones, dropping some. Altogether about 200,000 clones are present, around 83% being singletons, with the ten largest covering 8.2%. The sequenced sample consisted of peripheral blood. These receptors were obtained from a woman in her fifties or sixties with acute or convalescent COVID-19.

The chain couples TRBV28 to TRBJ2-5; TRBD2 agrees at 14 bases. Looked up from germline, CDR1 is MDHEN and CDR2 is SYDVKM. The junction had 12 bases not matched to a gene; V was cut back by 6 bases and J by 3 bases. The CDR3 covers 18 residues. DNA for the CDR3: TGTGCCAGCAGCGGCCCGGGACTAGCGGGAGTTCGAGAAGAGACCCAGTACTTC. It is translated as CASSGPGLAGVREETQYF.

CDR3 nucleotides: TGTGCCACCAGTGACCCGGGGCTAGCGGGAGTAAGAGAGCAGTTCTTC. Translating gives CATSDPGLAGVREQFF. This rearrangement joins TRBV24-1 to TRBJ2-1; 10 positions match TRBD2. Germline trimming cut 4 bases from V and 10 bases from J; bases unmatched to any gene: 12. The CDR3 has 16 amino acids. CDR1 is KGHDR and CDR2 is SFDVKD in the germline V gene.

There are a few counts of this clone. This chain joins TRBV7-6 and TRBJ2-7; 7 bases are a match to TRBD2. Germline V lookup: CDR1 SGHVS, CDR2 FNYEAQ. This CDR3 comprises 15 residues. With V trimmed by 5 bases and J by 2 bases, 9 bases remained unmatched. Here the CDR3 reads CASSPVTSAAYEQYF. DNA of the CDR3: TGTGCCAGCAGCCCAGTTACTAGCGCTGCCTACGAGCAGTACTTC.

The count of this clone is one. V is TRBV27 and J is TRBJ2-1, with TRBD2 as a possible D gene (5 bases). Deletions cut 1 base from V and 8 bases from J, with 12 bases between. Germline CDR1 is MNHEY and CDR2 is SMNVEV (reference sequence). The CDR3 has 14 residues. CDR3 in amino acids: CASSLLGSTDEQFF. For the CDR3, the DNA is TGTGCCAGCAGTTTATTAGGGAGTACAGATGAGCAGTTCTTC.

The chain couples TRBV3-1 (or the pseudogene TRBV3-2) to TRBJ2-7; D is possibly TRBD2 (6 bases). CDR1 LGHDT and CDR2 YNNKEL come from the germline V gene (reference sequence). V was cut by 4 bases and J by 4 bases, with 17 bases left in between. The CDR3 consists of 15 residues. CDR3 bases: TGTGCCAGCAGCCGCGGGGCCCCGAGGGAGTACGAGCAGTACTTC. It codes for CASSRGAPREYEQYF.